The 19 T cell receptor beta chains below all came from one sample that was sequenced in a study of breast tumors, draining lymph nodes, adjacent tissues. TCRdb re-called the multiplex PCR reads with MiXCR, one entry per CDR3 protein. Altogether about 180,000 distinct CDR3 sequences are present, 25% to 40% being singletons, with the ten largest covering 3.5% to 4.5%. Breast cancer patients provided tissue from their axillary draining lymph nodes. The source material was axillary lymph node tissue. These receptors were taken from a female donor with breast cancer. Some clones in this sample may be carry-over from other donors' samples.

This clonotype appeared a few times. V and J are TRBV27 and TRBJ2-2; D is ambiguous. The CDR3 has 13 residues. The V and J ends lost 3 bases and 5 bases respectively, with 7 bases between them. In germline, CDR1 is MNHEY, CDR2 SMNVEV (reference sequence). DNA for the CDR3: TGTGCCAGCAGTTTTTGGGGAACCGGGGAGCTGTTTTTT. It codes for CASSFWGTGELFF.

This clonotype was recorded at least ten times. The chain carries TRBV7-9 and TRBJ2-1, with 7 bases that match TRBD1. CDR3 size: 13 residues. V shed 5 bases and J 9 bases; nucleotides not matched to a gene: 7. Germline values: CDR1 SEHNR, CDR2 FQNEAQ (reference sequence). The CDR3 nucleotides read TGTGCCAGCAGCCCACGGACAGGTAGTGAGCAGTTCTTC. This encodes CASSPRTGSEQFF.

This clonotype was recorded at least ten times. The chain couples TRBV20-1 to TRBJ1-3; tentatively, D is TRBD1 (6 bases). CDR1 is DFQATT, CDR2 SNEGSKA, per germline (reference sequence). V was trimmed by 8 bases and J by 2 bases, leaving 13 bases between them. This CDR3 contains 13 residues. The CDR3 sequence is CSFRGDAGNTIYF. Written as DNA, the CDR3 is TGCAGTTTTAGGGGGGATGCTGGAAACACCATATATTTT.

This clonotype was observed many times. The V and J genes are TRBV7-8 and TRBJ2-1, with D tentatively TRBD1 (5 bases). Germline lookup yields CDR1 SGHVS and CDR2 FQNEAQ. The CDR3 runs to 17 residues. Trimming left V 1 base short and J 5 bases short, with 18 bases between. This chain's CDR3 is CASSLVLPRVDNNEQFF. DNA of the CDR3: TGTGCCAGCAGCTTAGTATTACCTAGGGTGGACAACAATGAGCAGTTCTTC.

This clonotype was picked up many times. The V gene is TRBV12-3 or TRBV12-4, the J gene TRBJ2-1; 12 bases are a match to TRBD2. This CDR3 comprises 16 residues. Trimming took 7 bases from V and 10 from J; bases not matched to a gene: 14. The CDR3 reads CASTQTSGRVITEQFF. As DNA, the CDR3 is TGTGCCAGCACCCAGACTAGCGGGAGAGTGATCACCGAGCAGTTCTTC.

This clonotype appeared many times. The CDR3 DNA reads TGCAGTGTCACAACCTATGGCTACACCTTC. This codes for CSVTTYGYTF. The gene calls are TRBV20-1 and TRBJ1-2; the D is unclear. V was clipped by 7 bases and J by 4 bases, with 7 bases between them. Germline V gene data show CDR1 as DFQATT and CDR2 as SNEGSKA (reference sequence). This CDR3 has 10 residues.

This clonotype was seen a few times. The chain has TRBV6-1 and TRBJ1-5; D unclear. The CDR3 length is 13 residues. Germline V gene sequence: CDR1 MNHNS, CDR2 SASEGT. Deletions cut 5 bases from V and 7 bases from J, with 12 bases between. CDR3 loop: CASSSLRAQPQHF. CDR3 DNA sequence: TGTGCCAGCAGTTCCCTTCGGGCCCAGCCCCAGCATTTT.

Many counts were recorded for this clonotype. The V gene is TRBV5-1, the J gene TRBJ2-2; 11 nucleotides line up with TRBD1. CDR1 is SGHRS, CDR2 YFSETQ, per germline. There are 16 residues in the CDR3. Losses at the gene ends were 4 bases for V and 4 bases for J; bases not matched to a gene: 6. CDR3 in DNA: TGCGCCAGCAGCCTCGGACAGGGGGCGGGCACCGGGGAGCTGTTTTTT. Residues: CASSLGQGAGTGELFF.

V gene TRBV19 combines with J gene TRBJ1-6; tentatively, D is TRBD1 (6 bases). Germline assignment: CDR1 LNHDA and CDR2 SQIVND (reference sequence). The CDR3 is made up of 17 amino acids. Trimming stripped 4 bases from V and 7 bases from J, with 20 bases between. CDR3 loop: CASSRVGGSTPNSPLHF. The CDR3 nucleotides are TGTGCCAGTAGTAGGGTGGGGGGCAGTACACCGAATTCACCCCTCCACTTT.

This clonotype has more than one count but fewer than ten. With a much larger clone just one base away, this may be a read error. The V and J genes are TRBV9 and TRBJ2-7, with D possibly being TRBD2 (6 bases). Trimming left V 0 bases short and J 9 bases short, with 22 bases between. This CDR3 has 16 residues. CDR1 is SGDLS, CDR2 YYNGEE, per germline. The chain's CDR3 is CASSVGAGSRANAQYF. CDR3 in DNA: TGTGCCAGCAGCGTAGGGGCGGGGTCCCGGGCTAACGCGCAGTACTTC.

In this sample, this clonotype turned up many times. The J gene is TRBJ1-2, the V gene TRBV4-1; D gene uncertain. CDR3 length: 13 amino acids. CDR1 and CDR2 from the germline V gene are MGHRA and YSYEKL. V was shortened by 3 bases and J by 1 base, with 6 bases between the two germline ends. CDR3 in amino acids: CASSQAHNYGYTF. CDR3 bases: TGCGCCAGCAGCCAGGCACATAACTATGGCTACACCTTC.

J is TRBJ1-2 and V is TRBV29-1, with 7 nucleotides matching TRBD1. The CDR3 contains 12 residues. Germline V gene sequence: CDR1 SQVTM, CDR2 ANQGSEA. V lost 6 bases to trimming and J lost 4 bases; unmatched junction nucleotides: 5. The CDR3 sequence: CSVKGQLYGYTF. The CDR3 DNA is TGCAGCGTGAAGGGACAGCTCTATGGCTACACCTTC.

The rearrangement links TRBV20-1 to TRBJ1-2, with a weak D call TRBD1 (5 bases). Trimming took off 3 bases at V and 5 bases at J, with 7 bases between the two ends. The CDR3 consists of 11 residues. The V gene's germline CDR1 is DFQATT and CDR2 SNEGSKA (reference sequence). CDR3 sequence (DNA): TGCAGTGCTAGGGGGGGGTATGGCTACACCTTC. Residues: CSARGGYGYTF.

V usage is TRBV6-5 and J usage is TRBJ1-6; TRBD1 matches 10 bases. V shed 0 bases and J 17 bases; nucleotides not matched to a gene: 4. The CDR3 covers 13 residues. CDR1 and CDR2 (germline): MNHEY, SVGAGI. The CDR3 loop is CASSYSETGGIHF. CDR3 nucleotide sequence: TGTGCCAGCAGTTACTCCGAGACAGGGGGCATCCACTTT.

The V call is TRBV27, the J call TRBJ2-2; D unclear. CDR1 MNHEY and CDR2 SMNVEV come from the germline V gene (reference sequence). V dropped 4 bases and J dropped 0 bases, with 12 bases sitting between them. The CDR3 covers 16 residues. CDR3 residues: CASSSVEPANTGELFF. The CDR3 DNA is TGTGCCAGCAGTTCGGTGGAGCCGGCGAACACCGGGGAGCTGTTTTTT.

This clonotype came up many times. The chain carries TRBV15 and TRBJ2-3; 10 bases match TRBD1. With V trimmed by 1 base and J by 1 base, 2 bases remained unmatched. CDR3 length: 16 amino acids. Germline-derived CDR1 and CDR2 are LNHNV and YYDKDF (reference sequence). CDR3 sequence reads: CATSRGQGAGTDTQYF. The CDR3 DNA sequence: TGTGCCACCAGCAGAGGACAGGGGGCCGGCACAGATACGCAGTATTTT.

As concerns this clonotype: A clone one base away is much larger, so this may be a read error. CDR3 sequence reads: CSARGGSGGSSSYEQYF. The CDR3 coding sequence is TGCAGTGCTAGAGGGGGAAGCGGGGGCTCCAGCTCCTACGAGCAGTACTTC. V is TRBV20-1 and J is TRBJ2-7, with TRBD2 identical over 8 bases. Trimming took 1 base from V and 0 from J; bases not matched to a gene: 11. The germline gives CDR1 DFQATT, CDR2 SNEGSKA (reference sequence). The CDR3 spans 17 residues.

In its sample, this clonotype was seen many times. The CDR3 sequence: CASSQDRGDSPLHF. CDR3 nucleotides: TGTGCCAGCAGCCAAGATCGGGGAGACTCACCCCTCCACTTT. J is TRBJ1-6 and V is TRBV4-2; D remains unclear. CDR3 length: 14 residues. Trimming took off 0 bases at V and 10 bases at J, with 10 bases between the two ends. Looked up from germline, CDR1 is LGHNA and CDR2 is YNFKEQ.

With regard to this clonotype: Sequence at one end of the junction differs from germline and may be a read error. The genes are TRBV10-3 and TRBJ2-1; a weak D match, TRBD1 (6 bases). The CDR3 is 16 residues long. The germline gives CDR1 ENHRY, CDR2 SYGVKD. The CDR3 reads CAISDFSSGQGNEQSF. CDR3 coding DNA: TGTGCCATCAGTGATTTCTCTTCGGGACAAGGAAATGAGCAGTCCTTC.